Sequencing of this TCR beta chain was carried out in a study of shared clonotypes between healthy human individuals. This CDR3 spans 12 amino acids. Trimming at V came to 5 bases and at J to 6 bases, leaving 4 bases not matched to a gene. CDR1 is SGHNT, CDR2 YENEEA, per germline. The study's findings and limits: Blood was the sole source, and tissue repertoires probably differ. A small donor pool kept down the genetic and exposure-history diversity that was represented. Incompleteness in sorted-subset sequencing, despite large depth, was shown by rarefaction.

To note about this clone: Antigen specificity is unknown.

Sorted-subset replicate PCRs used around 200 ng DNA, tens of thousands of T cell genomes. The repertoire was sequenced with immunoSEQ multiplex PCR; TCRdb's copy has only in-frame clones and lacks some. The repertoire consists of hundreds of thousands of clones, with about 96% occurring once and the leading ten covering 0.06%. The V call is TRBV11-3, the J call TRBJ2-7; 7 bases are shared with TRBD2. The clonotype comes from a woman in her twenties or thirties in good health. What was sequenced was naive CD4+ T cells sorted from blood. The subset: CD45RA+ positively selected. The chain's CDR3 is CASSRTRSEQYF. The CDR3 region has the DNA TGTGCCAGCAGCAGGACTAGGAGCGAGCAGTACTTC.